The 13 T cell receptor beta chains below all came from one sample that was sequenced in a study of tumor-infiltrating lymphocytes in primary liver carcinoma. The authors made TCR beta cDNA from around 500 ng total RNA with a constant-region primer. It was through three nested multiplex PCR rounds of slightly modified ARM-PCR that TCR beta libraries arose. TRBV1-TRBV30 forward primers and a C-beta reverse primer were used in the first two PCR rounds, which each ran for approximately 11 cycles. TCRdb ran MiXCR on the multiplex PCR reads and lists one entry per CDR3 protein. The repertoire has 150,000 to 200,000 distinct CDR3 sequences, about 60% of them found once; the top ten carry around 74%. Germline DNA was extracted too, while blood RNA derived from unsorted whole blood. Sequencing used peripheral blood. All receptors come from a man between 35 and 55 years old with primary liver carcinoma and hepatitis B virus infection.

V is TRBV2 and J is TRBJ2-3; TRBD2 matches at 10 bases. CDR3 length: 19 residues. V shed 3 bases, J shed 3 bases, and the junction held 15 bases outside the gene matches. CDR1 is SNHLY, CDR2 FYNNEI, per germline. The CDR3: CASSDPLASGRFATDTQYF. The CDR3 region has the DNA TGTGCCAGCAGTGATCCGCTGGCTAGCGGGAGATTCGCGACAGATACGCAGTATTTT.

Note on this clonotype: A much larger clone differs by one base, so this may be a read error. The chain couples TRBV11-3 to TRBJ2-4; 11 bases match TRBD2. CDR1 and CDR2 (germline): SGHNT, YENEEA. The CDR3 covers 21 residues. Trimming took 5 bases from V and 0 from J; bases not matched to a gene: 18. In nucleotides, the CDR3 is TGTGCCAGCAGCCCTCGACAGCCGGGACTAGCGGAGCCCCCAGCCAAAAACATTCAGTACTTC. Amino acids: CASSPRQPGLAEPPAKNIQYF.

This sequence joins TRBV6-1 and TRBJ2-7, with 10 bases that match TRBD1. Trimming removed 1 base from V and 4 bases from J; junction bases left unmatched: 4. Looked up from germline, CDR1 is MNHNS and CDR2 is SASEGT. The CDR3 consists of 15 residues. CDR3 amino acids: CASSEVPGQGYEQYF. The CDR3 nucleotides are TGTGCCAGCAGTGAAGTCCCGGGACAGGGGTACGAGCAGTACTTC.

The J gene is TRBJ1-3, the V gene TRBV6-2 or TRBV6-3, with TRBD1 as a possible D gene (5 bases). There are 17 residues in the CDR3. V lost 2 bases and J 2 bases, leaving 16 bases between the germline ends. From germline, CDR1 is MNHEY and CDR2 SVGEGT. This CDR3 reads CASSYHVGGEAGNTIYF. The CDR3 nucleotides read TGTGCCAGCAGTTACCACGTCGGGGGAGAGGCTGGAAACACCATATATTTT.

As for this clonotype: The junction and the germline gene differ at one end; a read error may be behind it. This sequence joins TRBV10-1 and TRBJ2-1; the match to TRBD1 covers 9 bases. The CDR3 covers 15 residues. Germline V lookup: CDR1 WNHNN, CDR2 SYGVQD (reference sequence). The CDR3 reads CANSDTTGGLDGQFF. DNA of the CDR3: TGCGCCAACAGTGATACGACAGGGGGTTTAGATGGCCAGTTCTTC.

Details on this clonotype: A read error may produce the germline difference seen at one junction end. CDR3 residues: CANSLGWAYNEQFF. The CDR3 DNA follows: TGTGCCAACAGCTTAGGGTGGGCCTACAATGAACAGTTCTTC. The J gene is TRBJ2-1, the V gene TRBV11-2; no definite D call. Germline values: CDR1 SGHAT, CDR2 FQNNGV. CDR3 size: 14 residues.

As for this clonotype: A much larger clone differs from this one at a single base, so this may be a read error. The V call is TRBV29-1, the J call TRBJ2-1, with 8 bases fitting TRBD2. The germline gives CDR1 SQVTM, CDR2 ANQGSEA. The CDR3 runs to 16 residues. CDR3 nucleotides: TGCACCGTTGAAGATCGGACTAGCTACTCTAACAATGAGCAGTTCTTC. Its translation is CTVEDRTSYSNNEQFF.

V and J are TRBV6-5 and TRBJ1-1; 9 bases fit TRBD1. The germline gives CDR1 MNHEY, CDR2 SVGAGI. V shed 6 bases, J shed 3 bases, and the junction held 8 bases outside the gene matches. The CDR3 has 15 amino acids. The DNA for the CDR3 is TGTGCCAGCAGGCCACAGGGGGCAAATTACACTGAAGCTTTCTTT. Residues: CASRPQGANYTEAFF.

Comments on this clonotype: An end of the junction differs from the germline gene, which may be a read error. Here the CDR3 reads CGSSLAPGQGSGSTIYF. As DNA, the CDR3 is TGTGGCAGCAGCTTGGCGCCGGGCCAGGGATCTGGAAGCACCATATATTTT. The chain links TRBV5-5 to TRBJ1-3, with D possibly matching TRBD1 (5 bases). CDR3 length: 17 residues. CDR1 is SGHKS and CDR2 is YYEKEE in the germline V gene (reference sequence). The full variable domain, in which reference TRBV5-5 and TRBJ1-3 provide the parts outside the CDR3, is DAGVTQSPTHLIKTRGQQVTLRCSPISGHKSVSWYQQVLGQGPQFIFQYYEKEERGRGNFPDRFSARQFPNYSSELNVNALLLGDSALYLCGSSLAPGQGSGSTIYFGEGSWLTVV.

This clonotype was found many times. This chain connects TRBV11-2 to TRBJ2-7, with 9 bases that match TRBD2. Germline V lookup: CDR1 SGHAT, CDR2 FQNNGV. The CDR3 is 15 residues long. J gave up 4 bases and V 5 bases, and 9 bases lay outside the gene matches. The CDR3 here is CASSTLPLAGYEQYF. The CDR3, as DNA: TGTGCCAGCAGCACTCTCCCCCTAGCGGGGTACGAGCAGTACTTC. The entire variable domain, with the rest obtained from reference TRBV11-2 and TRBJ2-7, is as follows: EAGVAQSPRYKIIEKRQSVAFWCNPISGHATLYWYQQILGQGPKLLIQFQNNGVVDDSQLPKDRFSAERLKGVDSTLKIQPAKLEDSAVYLCASSTLPLAGYEQYFGPGTRLTVT.

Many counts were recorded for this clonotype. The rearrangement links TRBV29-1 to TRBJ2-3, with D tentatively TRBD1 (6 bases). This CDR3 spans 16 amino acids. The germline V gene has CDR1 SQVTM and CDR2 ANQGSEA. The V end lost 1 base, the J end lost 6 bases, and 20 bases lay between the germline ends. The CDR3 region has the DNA TGCAGCGTTGAAGGCGCCGGGACAAAGGAATGGGATACGCAGTATTTT. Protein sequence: CSVEGAGTKEWDTQYF.

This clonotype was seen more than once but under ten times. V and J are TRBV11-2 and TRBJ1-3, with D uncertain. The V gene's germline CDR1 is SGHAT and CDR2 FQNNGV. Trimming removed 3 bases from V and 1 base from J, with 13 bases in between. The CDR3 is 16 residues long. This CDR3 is CASSFYMEMSGNTIYF. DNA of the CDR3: TGTGCCAGCAGCTTCTACATGGAAATGTCTGGAAACACCATATATTTT.

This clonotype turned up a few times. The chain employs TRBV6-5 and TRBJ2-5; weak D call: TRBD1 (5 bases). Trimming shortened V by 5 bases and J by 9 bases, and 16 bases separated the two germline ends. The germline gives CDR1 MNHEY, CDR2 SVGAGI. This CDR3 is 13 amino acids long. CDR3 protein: CASSPDSLRAQYF. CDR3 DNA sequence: TGTGCCAGCAGTCCCGACAGTTTACGGGCCCAGTACTTC.